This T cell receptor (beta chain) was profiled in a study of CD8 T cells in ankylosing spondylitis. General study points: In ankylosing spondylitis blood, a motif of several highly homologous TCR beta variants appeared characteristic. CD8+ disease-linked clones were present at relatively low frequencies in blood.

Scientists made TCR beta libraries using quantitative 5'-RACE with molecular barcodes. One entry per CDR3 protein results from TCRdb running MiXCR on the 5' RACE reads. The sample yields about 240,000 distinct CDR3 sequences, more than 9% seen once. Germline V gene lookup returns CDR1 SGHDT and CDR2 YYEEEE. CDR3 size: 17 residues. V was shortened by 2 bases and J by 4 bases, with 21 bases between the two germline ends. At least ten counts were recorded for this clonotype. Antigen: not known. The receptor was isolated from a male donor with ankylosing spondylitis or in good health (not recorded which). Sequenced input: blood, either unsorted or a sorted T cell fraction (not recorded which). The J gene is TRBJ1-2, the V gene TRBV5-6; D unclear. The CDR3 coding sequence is TGTGCCAGCAGCTTTCGGGGAACGGCGAAAAGAAGCTATGGCTACACCTTC. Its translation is CASSFRGTAKRSYGYTF. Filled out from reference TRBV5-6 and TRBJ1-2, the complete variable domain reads DAGVTQSPTHLIKTRGQQVTLRCSPKSGHDTVSWYQQALGQGPQFIFQYYEEEERQRGNFPDRFSGHQFPNYSSELNVNALLLGDSALYLCASSFRGTAKRSYGYTFGSGTRLTVV.